This T cell receptor (beta chain) was recorded in a study of CD8+ T cells in alopecia areata. Study-level information: It was oral tofacitinib, at 5 to 10 mg twice daily, that treated patients received. People stayed on tofacitinib for 6 to 18 months, then stopped the drug for 6 months. Study outcomes and limitations: An increase in clonality over normal scalp was evident in lesional scalp, especially alopecia totalis/universalis. Scalp clonality and expanded CD8+ clones among the top 100 were significantly decreased by tofacitinib.

As regards this clone: Its target is unknown. Other nucleotide sequences from this sample produce the same CDR3.

The treatment denotes: oral pan-JAK inhibitor, 5-10 mg twice daily. Once RNA had been extracted, it was reverse transcribed into cDNA to act as the sequencing template. Generated by immunoSEQ multiplex PCR, the TCRdb table keeps only in-frame clones and is missing some. The sample consists of about 120,000 clones, around 53% of them appearing once. The receptor was isolated from a human donor with alopecia areata. The material sequenced was CD8+ T cells sorted from blood, taken at week 24, from a patient treated with tofacitinib.

CDR3 nucleotides: TGCGCCAGCAGCCAAGTAGATACCGGGGAGCTGTTTTTT. It yields the protein CASSQVDTGELFF. The rearrangement links TRBV4-1 to TRBJ2-2; D is ambiguous. The V and J ends lost 1 base and 5 bases respectively, with 5 bases between them. CDR1 is MGHRA and CDR2 is YSYEKL in the germline V gene. This CDR3 has 13 amino acids.